Detailed here is one TCR beta chain. Its antigen is undetermined. This specimen belongs to a study of OX40 agonist ivuxolimab in advanced cancers. Study-wide context: Hepatocellular carcinoma, melanoma, renal cell or head and neck cancer was diagnosed in the dose-escalation patients. From about 23 to 85 years was the age range, with a mean of approximately 63 years, and approximately 84% were male. Points from the study as a whole: Also present in some nonresponders was a low level of normalized T-cell clonal expansion.

The assay was immunoSEQ multiplex PCR, and TCRdb's table has in-frame clones only and misses some. Of fewer than 85,000 clones in the sample, about 88% were seen once. The V gene lost 0 bases and the J gene lost 7 bases, with 18 bases spanning the gap. The CDR3 loop spans 16 amino acids. CDR1 and CDR2 (germline): LGHNA, YSLEER. Here the sequenced sample was CD4+ or CD8+ T cells sorted from blood, taken in a trial of the OX40 agonist ivuxolimab. The chain has TRBV4-3 and TRBJ2-5; the D call may be TRBD1 or TRBD2 (5 bases each). The TCR originated in an adult with an advanced solid tumor such as melanoma, head and neck, liver or kidney cancer. CDR3 sequence: CASSQEGRGAGGTQYF. CDR3 DNA sequence: TGCGCCAGCAGCCAAGAAGGAAGAGGGGCCGGTGGGACCCAGTACTTC.